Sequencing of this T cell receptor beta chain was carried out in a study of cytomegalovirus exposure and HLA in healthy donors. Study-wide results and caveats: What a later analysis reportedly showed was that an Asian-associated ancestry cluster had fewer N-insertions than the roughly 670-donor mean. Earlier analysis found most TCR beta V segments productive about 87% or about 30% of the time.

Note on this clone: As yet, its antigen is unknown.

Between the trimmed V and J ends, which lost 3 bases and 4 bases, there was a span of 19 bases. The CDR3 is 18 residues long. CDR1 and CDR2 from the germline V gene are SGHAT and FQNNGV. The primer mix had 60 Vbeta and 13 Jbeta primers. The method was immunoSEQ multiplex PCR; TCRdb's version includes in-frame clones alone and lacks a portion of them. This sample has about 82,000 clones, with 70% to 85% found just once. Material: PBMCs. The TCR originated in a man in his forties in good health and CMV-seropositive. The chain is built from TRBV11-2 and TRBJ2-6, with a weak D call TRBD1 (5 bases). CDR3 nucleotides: TGTGCCAGCAGCTTGAGGACACCTTCTTCTGCAGGGGCCAACGTCCTGACTTTC. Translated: CASSLRTPSSAGANVLTF.